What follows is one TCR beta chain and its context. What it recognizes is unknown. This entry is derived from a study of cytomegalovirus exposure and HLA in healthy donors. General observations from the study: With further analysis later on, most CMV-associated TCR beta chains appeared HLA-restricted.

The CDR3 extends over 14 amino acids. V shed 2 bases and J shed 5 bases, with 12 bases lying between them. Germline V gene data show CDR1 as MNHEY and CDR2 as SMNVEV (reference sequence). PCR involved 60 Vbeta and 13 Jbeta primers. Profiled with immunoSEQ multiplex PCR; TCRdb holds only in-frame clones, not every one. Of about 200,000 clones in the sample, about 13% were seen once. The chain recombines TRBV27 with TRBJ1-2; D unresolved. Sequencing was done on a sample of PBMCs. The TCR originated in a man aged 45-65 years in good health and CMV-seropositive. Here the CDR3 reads CASSLGRVGYGYTF. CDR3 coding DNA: TGTGCCAGCAGTTTAGGGAGGGTGGGGTATGGCTACACCTTC.